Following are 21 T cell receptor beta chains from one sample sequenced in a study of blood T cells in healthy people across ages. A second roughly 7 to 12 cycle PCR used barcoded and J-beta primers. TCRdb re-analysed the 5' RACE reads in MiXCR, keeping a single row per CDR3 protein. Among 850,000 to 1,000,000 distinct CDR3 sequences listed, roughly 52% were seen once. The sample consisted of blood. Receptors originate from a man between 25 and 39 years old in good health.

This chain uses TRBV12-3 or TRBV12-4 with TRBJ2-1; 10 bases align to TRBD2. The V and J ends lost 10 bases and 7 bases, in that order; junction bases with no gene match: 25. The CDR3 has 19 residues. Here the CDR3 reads CATLTGEQRGGILWNEQFF. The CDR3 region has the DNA TGTGCCACCCTGACAGGGGAGCAGCGGGGGGGAATACTTTGGAATGAGCAGTTCTTC.

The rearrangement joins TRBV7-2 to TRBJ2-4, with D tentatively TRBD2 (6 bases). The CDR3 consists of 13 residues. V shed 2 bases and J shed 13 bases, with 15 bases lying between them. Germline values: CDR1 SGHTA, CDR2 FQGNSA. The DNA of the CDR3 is TGTGCCAGCAGCTTATCAGGGCCGGGAGAGCAGTACTTC. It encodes CASSLSGPGEQYF.

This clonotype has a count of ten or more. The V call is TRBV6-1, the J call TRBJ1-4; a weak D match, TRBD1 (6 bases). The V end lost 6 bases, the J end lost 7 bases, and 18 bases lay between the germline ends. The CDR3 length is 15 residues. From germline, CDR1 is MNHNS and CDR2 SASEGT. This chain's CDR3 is CASSLTQGLGEKLFF. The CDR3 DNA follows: TGTGCCAGCAGCCTCACCCAGGGGCTTGGTGAAAAACTGTTTTTT.

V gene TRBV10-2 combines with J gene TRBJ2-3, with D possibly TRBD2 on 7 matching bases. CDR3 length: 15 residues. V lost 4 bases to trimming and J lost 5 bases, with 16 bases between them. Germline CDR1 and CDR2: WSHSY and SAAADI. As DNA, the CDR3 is TGCGCCAGCAGTGGTCGGGGGGCGGGTGGAGATACGCAGTATTTT. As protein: CASSGRGAGGDTQYF.

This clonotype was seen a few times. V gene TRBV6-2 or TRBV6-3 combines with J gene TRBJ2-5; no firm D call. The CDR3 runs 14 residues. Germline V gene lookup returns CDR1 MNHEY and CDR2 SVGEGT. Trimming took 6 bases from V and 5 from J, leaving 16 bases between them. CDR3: CASSQDSPAETQYF. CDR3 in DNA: TGTGCCAGCAGCCAAGACTCTCCGGCGGAGACCCAGTACTTC.

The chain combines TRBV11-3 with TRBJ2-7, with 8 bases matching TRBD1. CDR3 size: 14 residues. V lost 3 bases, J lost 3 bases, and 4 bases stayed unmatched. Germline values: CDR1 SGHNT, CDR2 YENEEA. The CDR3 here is CASSLTGAGYEQYF. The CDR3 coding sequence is TGTGCCAGCAGCTTGACAGGGGCGGGCTACGAGCAGTACTTC.

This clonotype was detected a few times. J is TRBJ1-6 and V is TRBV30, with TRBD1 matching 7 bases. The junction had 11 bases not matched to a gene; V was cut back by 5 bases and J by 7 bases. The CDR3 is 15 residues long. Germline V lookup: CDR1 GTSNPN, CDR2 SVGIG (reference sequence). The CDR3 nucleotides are TGTGCCTGGGACACAGGGGCAGGTCGGAATTCACCCCTCCACTTT. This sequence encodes CAWDTGAGRNSPLHF.

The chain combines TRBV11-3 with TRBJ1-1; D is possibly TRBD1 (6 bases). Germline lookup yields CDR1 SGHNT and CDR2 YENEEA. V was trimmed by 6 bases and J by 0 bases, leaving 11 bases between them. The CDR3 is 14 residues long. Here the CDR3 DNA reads TGTGCCAGCAGGCCGGGGGGCATGAACACTGAAGCTTTCTTT. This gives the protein CASRPGGMNTEAFF.

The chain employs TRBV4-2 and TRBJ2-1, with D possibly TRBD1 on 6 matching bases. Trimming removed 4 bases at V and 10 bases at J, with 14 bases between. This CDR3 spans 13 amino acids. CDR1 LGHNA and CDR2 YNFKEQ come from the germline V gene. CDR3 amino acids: CASSLELGTEQFF. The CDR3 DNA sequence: TGTGCCAGCAGCCTCGAGCTAGGGACAGAGCAGTTCTTC.

CDR3: CASSPRGLTNEKLFF. The CDR3 DNA is TGTGCCAGCAGCCCCCGGGGGTTGACTAATGAAAAACTGTTTTTT. The V gene is TRBV2, the J gene TRBJ1-4; D is possibly TRBD1 (5 bases). V was pared by 6 bases and J by 2 bases, with 13 bases between. Germline V lookup: CDR1 SNHLY, CDR2 FYNNEI. The CDR3 has 15 residues.

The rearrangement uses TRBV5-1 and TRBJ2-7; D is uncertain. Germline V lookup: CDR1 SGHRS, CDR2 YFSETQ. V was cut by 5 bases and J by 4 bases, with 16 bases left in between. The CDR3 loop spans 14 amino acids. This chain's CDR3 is CASRTLDGPYEQYF. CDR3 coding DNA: TGCGCCAGCAGGACCTTGGACGGGCCATACGAGCAGTACTTC.

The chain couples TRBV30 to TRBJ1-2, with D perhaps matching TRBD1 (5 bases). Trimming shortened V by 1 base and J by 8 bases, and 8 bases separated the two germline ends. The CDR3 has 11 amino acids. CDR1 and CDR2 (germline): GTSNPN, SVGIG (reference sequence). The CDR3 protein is CAWSGGGGYTF. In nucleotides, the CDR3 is TGTGCCTGGAGTGGGGGCGGCGGCTACACCTTC.

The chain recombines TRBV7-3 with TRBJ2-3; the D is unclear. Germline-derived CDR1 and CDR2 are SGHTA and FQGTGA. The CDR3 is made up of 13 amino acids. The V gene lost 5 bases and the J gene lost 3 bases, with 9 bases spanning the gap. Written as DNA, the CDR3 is TGTGCCAGCAGCATGGGAATGACAGATACGCAGTATTTT. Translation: CASSMGMTDTQYF. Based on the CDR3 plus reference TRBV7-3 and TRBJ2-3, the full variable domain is GAGVSQTPSNKVTEKGKYVELRCDPISGHTALYWYRQSLGQGPEFLIYFQGTGAADDSGLPNDRFFAVRPEGSVSTLKIQRTERGDSAVYLCASSMGMTDTQYFGPGTRLTVL.

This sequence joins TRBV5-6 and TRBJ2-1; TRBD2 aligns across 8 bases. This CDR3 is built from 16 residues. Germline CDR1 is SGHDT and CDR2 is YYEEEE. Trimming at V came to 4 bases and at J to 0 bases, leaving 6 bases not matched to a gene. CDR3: CASSSRLASSYNEQFF. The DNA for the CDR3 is TGTGCCAGCAGCAGTCGACTAGCGAGCTCCTACAATGAGCAGTTCTTC.

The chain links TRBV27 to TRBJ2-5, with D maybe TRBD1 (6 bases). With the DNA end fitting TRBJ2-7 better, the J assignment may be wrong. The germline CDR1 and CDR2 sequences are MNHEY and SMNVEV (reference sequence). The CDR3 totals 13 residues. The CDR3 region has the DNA TGTGCCACCGCCCAGGGGACGTTCTACGAGCAGTACTTC. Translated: CATAQGTFYEQYF.

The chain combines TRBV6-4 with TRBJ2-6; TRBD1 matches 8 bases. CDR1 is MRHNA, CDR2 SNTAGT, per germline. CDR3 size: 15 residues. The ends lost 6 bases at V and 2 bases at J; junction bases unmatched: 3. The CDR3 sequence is CASRQQGAGANVLTF. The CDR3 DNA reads TGTGCCAGCAGACAACAGGGGGCTGGGGCCAACGTCCTGACTTTC.

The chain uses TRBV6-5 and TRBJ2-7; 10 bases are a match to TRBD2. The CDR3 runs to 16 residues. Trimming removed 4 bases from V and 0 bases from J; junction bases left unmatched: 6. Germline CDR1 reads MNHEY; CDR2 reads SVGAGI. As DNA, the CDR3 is TGTGCCAGCAGTTCCACGTCTAGCGGGAGCTCCTACGAGCAGTACTTC. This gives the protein CASSSTSSGSSYEQYF.

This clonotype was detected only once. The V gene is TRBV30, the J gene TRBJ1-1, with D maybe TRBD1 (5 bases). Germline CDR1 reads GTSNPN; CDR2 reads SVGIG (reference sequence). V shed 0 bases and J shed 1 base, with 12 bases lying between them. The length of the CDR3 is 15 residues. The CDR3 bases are TGTGCCTGGAGTGTTGCCGGGGGGGGGAACACTGAAGCTTTCTTT. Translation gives CAWSVAGGGNTEAFF.

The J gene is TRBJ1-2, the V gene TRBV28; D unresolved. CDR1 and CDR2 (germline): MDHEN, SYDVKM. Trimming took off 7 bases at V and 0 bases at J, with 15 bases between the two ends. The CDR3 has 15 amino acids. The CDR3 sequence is CASTLAGISNYGYTF. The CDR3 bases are TGTGCCAGCACCCTCGCTGGGATTTCTAACTATGGCTACACCTTC.

The CDR3 spells CSVRTSGDYEQYF. CDR3 DNA: TGCAGTGTTAGGACTAGCGGGGATTACGAGCAGTACTTC. This chain links TRBV20-1 with TRBJ2-7; 12 bases are a match to TRBD2. Germline CDR1 reads DFQATT; CDR2 reads SNEGSKA (reference sequence). The CDR3 runs 13 residues. V trimming: 7 bases; J trimming: 4 bases; junction bases outside the gene matches: 5.

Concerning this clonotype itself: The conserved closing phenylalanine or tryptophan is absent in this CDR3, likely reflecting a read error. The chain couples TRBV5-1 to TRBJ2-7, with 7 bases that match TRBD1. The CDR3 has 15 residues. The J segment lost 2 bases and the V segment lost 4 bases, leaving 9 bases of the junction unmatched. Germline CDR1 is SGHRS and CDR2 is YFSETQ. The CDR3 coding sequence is TGCGCCAGCAGCGTCTCCGGGACAGAGACCTACGAGCAGTACTTA. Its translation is CASSVSGTETYEQYL.